These 4 T cell receptor beta chains originate from one sample sequenced in a study of blood T cells in healthy people across ages (dated by TCRdb to about 2015). The library was generated by 5' RACE. The sequencer was an Illumina HiSeq 2500. A second PCR of about 6 to 12 cycles was run with a J-beta primer mix and a sample-barcoded 5' primer. The raw public data were reprocessed by TCRdb itself: fastp quality trimming at Q25, MiXCR clonotype calling, in-frame beta chains only. Rows with a matching CDR3 protein are joined into one entry that keeps the most common DNA and genes. The sample table shows about 1,800,000 distinct CDR3 sequences, and roughly 27% are seen once. The ten most abundant clones make up 7.7% of the sample. Sequenced input: blood. The receptors shown here come from a woman in her 30s in good health.

The chain recombines TRBV3-1 with TRBJ2-3; 7 bases are a match to TRBD2. The germline gives CDR1 LGHDT, CDR2 YNNKEL (reference sequence). The V gene end was trimmed by 1 base and the J gene end by 0 bases; junction bases not matched to a gene: 10. The CDR3 length is 18 residues. This chain's CDR3 is CASSQAGSSGESTDTQYF. CDR3 nucleotide sequence: TGTGCCAGCAGCCAAGCGGGGTCCAGCGGGGAAAGCACAGATACGCAGTATTTT.

The chain combines TRBV5-1 with TRBJ1-1; D remains ambiguous. Germline V gene lookup returns CDR1 SGHRS and CDR2 YFSETQ. V gave up 0 bases and J gave up 7 bases, with 10 bases separating them. This CDR3 is built from 13 residues. CDR3 nucleotides: TGCGCCAGCAGCTTGGCCGTTCGGGGTGAAGCTTTCTTT. It translates to CASSLAVRGEAFF.

In the case of this clonotype: Given a much more abundant clone one base away, this may be a read error. The genes are TRBV5-1 and TRBJ1-2, with TRBD1 identical over 8 bases. From germline, CDR1 is SGHRS and CDR2 YFSETQ. The CDR3 runs 14 residues. CDR3 amino acids: CTSSAATGADGYTF. The CDR3 DNA is TGCACCAGCAGCGCCGCGACAGGGGCGGATGGCTACACCTTC.

In this sample, this clonotype turned up many times. J is TRBJ1-2 and V is TRBV4-2; TRBD1 matches at 8 bases. Germline CDR1 and CDR2: LGHNA and YNFKEQ. The ends lost 2 bases at V and 4 bases at J; junction bases unmatched: 3. The CDR3 is 14 residues long. CDR3 bases: TGTGCCAGCAGCCAATATACAGGGGGCTATGGCTACACCTTC. It specifies CASSQYTGGYGYTF.